This TCR beta chain came from a study of radiotherapy plus CTLA-4 blockade in lung cancer. Study-wide background: Disease control reached 30% to 35%, with objective responses in roughly 17%.

Study-wide findings and caveats: Response was reportedly best predicted by early blood T cell clone dynamics, with interferon-beta. Blood-borne expansion of tumor-derived TCR clones followed radiotherapy plus ipilimumab.

Libraries were prepared by immunoSEQ multiplex PCR; TCRdb keeps only in-frame clonotypes and omits some of them. This table has just under 60,000 clones, over 70% appearing once. The study treated chemo-refractory metastatic non-small-cell lung cancer patients with focal radiation plus ipilimumab CTLA-4 blockade. With V trimmed by 6 bases and J by 0 bases, 6 bases remained unmatched. Germline CDR1 LNHDA, CDR2 SQIVND (reference sequence). The CDR3 sequence is 15 residues long. Concerning this clone itself: Its specificity is not known.

The receptor comes from a human donor with non-small cell lung cancer who had a partial response to radiotherapy plus ipilimumab. Sequencing was performed on peripheral blood, taken from a patient treated with radiotherapy plus ipilimumab. The chain links TRBV19 to TRBJ2-3, with 7 bases aligning to TRBD2. The CDR3 region is CASSRLATSTDTQYF. CDR3 in DNA: TGTGCCAGTAGCCGACTAGCCACTAGCACAGATACGCAGTATTTT.